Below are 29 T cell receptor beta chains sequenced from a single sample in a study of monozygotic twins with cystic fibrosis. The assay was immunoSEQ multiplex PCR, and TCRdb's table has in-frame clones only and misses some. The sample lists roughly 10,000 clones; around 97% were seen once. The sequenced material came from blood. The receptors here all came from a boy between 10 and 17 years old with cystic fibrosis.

The CDR3 loop is CATSPPGWTGPGYGYTF. The CDR3 coding sequence is TGTGCCACCAGTCCCCCTGGATGGACAGGTCCGGGTTATGGCTACACCTTC. V usage is TRBV15 and J usage is TRBJ1-2; the match to TRBD1 covers 7 bases. Looked up from germline, CDR1 is LNHNV and CDR2 is YYDKDF (reference sequence). V gave up 6 bases and J gave up 5 bases; unmatched junction bases: 18. The CDR3 runs 17 residues. Together with reference TRBV15 and TRBJ1-2, the CDR3 gives the full variable domain: DAMVIQNPRYQVTQFGKPVTLSCSQTLNHNVMYWYQQKSSQAPKLLFHYYDKDFNNEADTPDNFQSRRPNTSFCFLDIRSPGLGDTAMYLCATSPPGWTGPGYGYTFGSGTRLTVV.

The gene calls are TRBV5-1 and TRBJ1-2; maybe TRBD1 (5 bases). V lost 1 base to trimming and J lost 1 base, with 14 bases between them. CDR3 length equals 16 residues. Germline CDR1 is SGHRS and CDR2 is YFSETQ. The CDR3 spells CASSLFQGPNNYGYTF. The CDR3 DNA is TGCGCCAGCAGCTTGTTCCAGGGCCCGAATAACTATGGCTACACCTTC.

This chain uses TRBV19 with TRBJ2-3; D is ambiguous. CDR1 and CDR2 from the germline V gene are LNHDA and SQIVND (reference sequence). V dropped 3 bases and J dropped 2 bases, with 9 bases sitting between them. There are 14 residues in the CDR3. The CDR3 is CASSMSVYTDTQYF. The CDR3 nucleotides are TGTGCCAGTAGTATGTCGGTATACACAGATACGCAGTATTTT.

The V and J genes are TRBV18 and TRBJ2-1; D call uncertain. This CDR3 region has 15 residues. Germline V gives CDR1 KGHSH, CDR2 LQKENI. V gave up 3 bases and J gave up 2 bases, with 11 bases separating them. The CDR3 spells CASSPSGGTYNEQFF. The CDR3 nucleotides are TGTGCCAGCTCACCTTCCGGCGGCACCTACAATGAGCAGTTCTTC.

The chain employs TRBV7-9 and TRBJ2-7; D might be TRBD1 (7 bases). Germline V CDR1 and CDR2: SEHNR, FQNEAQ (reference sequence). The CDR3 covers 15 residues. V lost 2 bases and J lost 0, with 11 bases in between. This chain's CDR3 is CASSLTQGGSYEQYF. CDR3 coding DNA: TGTGCCAGCAGCTTAACTCAGGGGGGCTCCTACGAGCAGTACTTC.

CDR3: CASSVPGVAGGYEQFF. CDR3 bases: TGTGCCAGCAGCGTCCCTGGTGTAGCGGGGGGGTATGAGCAGTTCTTC. The genes are TRBV5-4 and TRBJ2-1; 11 bases fit TRBD2. The V gene's germline CDR1 is SGHNT and CDR2 YYREEE (reference sequence). The CDR3 consists of 16 residues. J was trimmed by 8 bases and V by 4 bases; bases with no gene match: 11.

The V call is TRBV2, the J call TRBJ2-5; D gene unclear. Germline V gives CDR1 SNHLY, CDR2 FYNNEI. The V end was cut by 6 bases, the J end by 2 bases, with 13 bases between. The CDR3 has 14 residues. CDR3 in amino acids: CASRKTRLQETQYF. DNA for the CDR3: TGTGCCAGCAGGAAGACCCGTTTGCAAGAGACCCAGTACTTC.

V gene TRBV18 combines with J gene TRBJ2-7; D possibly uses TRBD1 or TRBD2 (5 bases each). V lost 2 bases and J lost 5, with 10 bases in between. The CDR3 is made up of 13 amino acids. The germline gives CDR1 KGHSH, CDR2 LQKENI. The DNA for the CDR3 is TGTGCCAGCTCACCAGTCGGGGCGGACGAGCAGTACTTC. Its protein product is CASSPVGADEQYF.

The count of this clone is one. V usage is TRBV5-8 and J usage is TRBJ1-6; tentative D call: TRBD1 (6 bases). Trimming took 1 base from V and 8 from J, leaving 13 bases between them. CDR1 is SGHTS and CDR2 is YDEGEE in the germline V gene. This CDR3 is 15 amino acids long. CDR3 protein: CASSLPGHLYSPLHF. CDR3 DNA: TGTGCCAGCAGCTTGCCGGGACACCTATATTCACCCCTCCACTTT.

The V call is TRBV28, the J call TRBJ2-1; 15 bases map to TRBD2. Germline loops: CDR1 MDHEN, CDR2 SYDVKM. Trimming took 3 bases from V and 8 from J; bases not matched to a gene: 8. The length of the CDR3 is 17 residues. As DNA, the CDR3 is TGTGCCAGCAGTTTCTCGGGACTAGCGGGGGGAGTCGATGAGCAGTTCTTC. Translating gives CASSFSGLAGGVDEQFF.

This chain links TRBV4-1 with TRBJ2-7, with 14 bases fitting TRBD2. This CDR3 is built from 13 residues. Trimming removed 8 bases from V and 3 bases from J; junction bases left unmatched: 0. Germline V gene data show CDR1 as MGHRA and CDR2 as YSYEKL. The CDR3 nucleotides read TGCGCCAGCGGACTAGCGGGGGGCTACGAGCAGTACTTC. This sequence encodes CASGLAGGYEQYF.

The CDR3 loop reads CATGGVNQPQHF. For the CDR3, the DNA is TGTGCCACGGGAGGGGTCAATCAGCCCCAGCATTTT. The chain couples TRBV10-3 to TRBJ1-5; D is possibly TRBD1 (5 bases). The V end lost 10 bases, the J end lost 3 bases, and 10 bases lay between the germline ends. The CDR3 runs 12 residues. Germline CDR1 is ENHRY and CDR2 is SYGVKD.

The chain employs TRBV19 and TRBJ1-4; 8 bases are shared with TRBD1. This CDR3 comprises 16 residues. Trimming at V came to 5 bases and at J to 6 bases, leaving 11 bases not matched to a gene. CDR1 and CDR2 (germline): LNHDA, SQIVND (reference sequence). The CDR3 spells CASSSDRVGRDEKLFF. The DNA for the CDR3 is TGTGCCAGTAGTTCGGACAGGGTTGGTCGCGATGAAAAACTGTTTTTT.

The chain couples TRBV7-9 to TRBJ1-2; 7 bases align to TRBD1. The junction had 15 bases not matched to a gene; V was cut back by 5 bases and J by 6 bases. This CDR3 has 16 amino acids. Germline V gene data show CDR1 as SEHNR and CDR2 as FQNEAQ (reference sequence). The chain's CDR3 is CASSLNIPGGEDGYTF. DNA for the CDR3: TGTGCCAGCAGCCTAAACATACCAGGGGGAGAAGATGGCTACACCTTC.

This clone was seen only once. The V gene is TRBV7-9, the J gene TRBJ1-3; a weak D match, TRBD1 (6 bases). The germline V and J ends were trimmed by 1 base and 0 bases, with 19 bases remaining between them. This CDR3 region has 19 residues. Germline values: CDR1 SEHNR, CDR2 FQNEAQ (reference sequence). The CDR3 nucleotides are TGTGCCAGCAGCTTAGAAGTTTTGGGGCGGACAGCCTCTGGAAACACCATATATTTT. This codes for CASSLEVLGRTASGNTIYF.

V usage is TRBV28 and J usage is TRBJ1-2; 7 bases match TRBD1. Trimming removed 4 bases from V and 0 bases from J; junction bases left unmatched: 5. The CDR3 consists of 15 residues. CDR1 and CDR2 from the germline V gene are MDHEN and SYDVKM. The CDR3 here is CASSSRRGANYGYTF. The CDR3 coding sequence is TGTGCCAGCAGTTCCCGCAGGGGGGCTAACTATGGCTACACCTTC.

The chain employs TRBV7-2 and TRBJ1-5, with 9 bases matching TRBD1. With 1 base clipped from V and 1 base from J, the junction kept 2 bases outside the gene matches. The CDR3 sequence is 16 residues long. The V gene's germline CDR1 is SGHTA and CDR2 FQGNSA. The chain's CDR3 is CASSLDGTGSNQPQHF. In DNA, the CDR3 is TGTGCCAGCAGCTTAGACGGGACAGGGAGCAATCAGCCCCAGCATTTT. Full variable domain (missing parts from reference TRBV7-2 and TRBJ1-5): GAGVSQSPSNKVTEKGKDVELRCDPISGHTALYWYRQSLGQGLEFLIYFQGNSAPDKSGLPSDRFSAERTGGSVSTLTIQRTQQEDSAVYLCASSLDGTGSNQPQHFGDGTRLSIL.

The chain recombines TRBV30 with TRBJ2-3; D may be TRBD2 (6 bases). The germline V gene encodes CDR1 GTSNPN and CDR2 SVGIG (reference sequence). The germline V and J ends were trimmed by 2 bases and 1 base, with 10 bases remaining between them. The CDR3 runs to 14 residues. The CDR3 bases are TGTGCCTGGAGTAAACCGGGGGGCACAGATACGCAGTATTTT. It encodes CAWSKPGGTDTQYF.

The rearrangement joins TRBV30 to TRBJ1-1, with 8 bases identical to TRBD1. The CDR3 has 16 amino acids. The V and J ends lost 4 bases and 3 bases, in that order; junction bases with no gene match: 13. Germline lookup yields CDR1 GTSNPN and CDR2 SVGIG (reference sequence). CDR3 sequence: CAWTKAGGRLDTEAFF. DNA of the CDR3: TGTGCCTGGACTAAAGCAGGGGGCCGGCTGGACACTGAAGCTTTCTTT.

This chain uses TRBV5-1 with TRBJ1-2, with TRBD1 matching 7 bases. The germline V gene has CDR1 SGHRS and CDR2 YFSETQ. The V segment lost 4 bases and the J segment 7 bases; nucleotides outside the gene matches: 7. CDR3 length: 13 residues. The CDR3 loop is CASSLGGAGGYTF. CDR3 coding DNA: TGCGCCAGCAGCCTAGGGGGCGCGGGTGGCTACACCTTC.

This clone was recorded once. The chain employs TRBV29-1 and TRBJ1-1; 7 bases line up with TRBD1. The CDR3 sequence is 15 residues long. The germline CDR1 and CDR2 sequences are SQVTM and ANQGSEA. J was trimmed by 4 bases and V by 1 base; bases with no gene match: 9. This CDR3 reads CSVEGATGRATEAFF. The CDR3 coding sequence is TGCAGCGTTGAAGGCGCGACAGGGAGGGCCACTGAAGCTTTCTTT.

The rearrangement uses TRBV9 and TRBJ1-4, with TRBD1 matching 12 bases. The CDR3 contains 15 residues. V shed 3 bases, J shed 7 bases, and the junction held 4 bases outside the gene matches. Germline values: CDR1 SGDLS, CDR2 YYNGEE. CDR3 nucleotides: TGTGCCAGCAGCGCCGGGACAGGGGGCTTTGAAAAACTGTTTTTT. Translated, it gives CASSAGTGGFEKLFF.

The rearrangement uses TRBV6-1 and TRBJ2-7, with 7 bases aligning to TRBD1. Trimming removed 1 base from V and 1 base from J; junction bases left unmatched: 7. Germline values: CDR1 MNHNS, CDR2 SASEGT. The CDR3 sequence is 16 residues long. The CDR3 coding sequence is TGTGCCAGCAGTGAAGAAATCGGGACAGTATCCTACGAGCAGTACTTC. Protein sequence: CASSEEIGTVSYEQYF.

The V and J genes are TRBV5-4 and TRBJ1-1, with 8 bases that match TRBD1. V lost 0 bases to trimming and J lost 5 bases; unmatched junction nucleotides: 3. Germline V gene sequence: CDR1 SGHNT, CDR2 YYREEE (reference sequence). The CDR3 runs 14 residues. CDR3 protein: CASSLEQGETEAFF. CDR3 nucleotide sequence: TGTGCCAGCAGCTTGGAACAGGGGGAAACTGAAGCTTTCTTT.

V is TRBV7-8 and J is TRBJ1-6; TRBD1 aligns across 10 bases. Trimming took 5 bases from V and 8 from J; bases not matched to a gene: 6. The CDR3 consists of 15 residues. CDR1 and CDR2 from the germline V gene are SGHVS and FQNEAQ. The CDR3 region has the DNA TGTGCCAGCAGCCCCGCGGGGACAGGGGATTCACCCCTCCACTTT. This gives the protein CASSPAGTGDSPLHF.

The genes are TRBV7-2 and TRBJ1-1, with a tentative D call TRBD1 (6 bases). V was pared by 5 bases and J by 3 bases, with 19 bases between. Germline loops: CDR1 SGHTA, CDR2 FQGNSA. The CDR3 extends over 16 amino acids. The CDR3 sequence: CASSTPRGSGYTEAFF. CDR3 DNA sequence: TGTGCCAGCAGCACCCCGAGGGGGTCAGGATACACTGAAGCTTTCTTT.

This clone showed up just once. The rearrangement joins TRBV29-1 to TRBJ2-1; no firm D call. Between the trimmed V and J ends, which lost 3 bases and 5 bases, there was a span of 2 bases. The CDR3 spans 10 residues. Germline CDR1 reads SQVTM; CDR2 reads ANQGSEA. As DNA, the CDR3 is TGCAGCGTTGAGGACAATGAGCAGTTCTTC. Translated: CSVEDNEQFF.

The CDR3 reads CASSARGNTGELFF. The CDR3 DNA reads TGTGCCAGCAGCGCCCGGGGGAACACCGGGGAGCTGTTTTTT. The V and J genes are TRBV7-3 and TRBJ2-2; weak D call: TRBD2 (5 bases). Trimming stripped 5 bases from V and 1 base from J, with 8 bases between. This CDR3 contains 14 residues. CDR1 and CDR2 from the germline V gene are SGHTA and FQGTGA. Together with reference TRBV7-3 and TRBJ2-2, the CDR3 gives the full variable domain: GAGVSQTPSNKVTEKGKYVELRCDPISGHTALYWYRQSLGQGPEFLIYFQGTGAADDSGLPNDRFFAVRPEGSVSTLKIQRTERGDSAVYLCASSARGNTGELFFGEGSRLTVL.

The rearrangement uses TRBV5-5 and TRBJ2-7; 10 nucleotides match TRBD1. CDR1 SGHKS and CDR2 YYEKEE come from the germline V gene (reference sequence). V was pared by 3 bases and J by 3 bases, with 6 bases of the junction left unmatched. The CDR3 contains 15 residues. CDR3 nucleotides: TGTGCCAGCAGCTCCCTAGACAGGGGGCTCTACGAGCAGTACTTC. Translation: CASSSLDRGLYEQYF.